This T cell receptor (beta chain) is drawn from a study of blood T cells in healthy people across ages. A minimum of 6 micrograms of total RNA was extracted per sample. A second roughly 7 to 11 cycle PCR used barcoded and J-beta primers. TCRdb reprocessed the 5' RACE reads via MiXCR and lists one record per CDR3 protein. The profile shows roughly 1,000,000 distinct CDR3 sequences, about 25% of them singletons. This CDR3 comprises 16 residues. The germline CDR1 and CDR2 sequences are SEHNR and FQNEAQ (reference sequence). V was pared by 1 base and J by 3 bases, with 15 bases between. This same sample was also part of a study on T cells of mothers and their children. That investigation notes: Primer M1S, used in the second PCR, introduced sample barcodes and 2-4 random nucleotides.

This receptor was taken from a girl under 10 years old in good health. This chain links TRBV7-9 with TRBJ1-2, with D tentatively TRBD1 (6 bases). The sample taken for sequencing was blood. The DNA of the CDR3 is TGTGCCAGCAGCTTAGAAAGATCGGACAGACACTATGGCTACACCTTC. It is translated as CASSLERSDRHYGYTF.